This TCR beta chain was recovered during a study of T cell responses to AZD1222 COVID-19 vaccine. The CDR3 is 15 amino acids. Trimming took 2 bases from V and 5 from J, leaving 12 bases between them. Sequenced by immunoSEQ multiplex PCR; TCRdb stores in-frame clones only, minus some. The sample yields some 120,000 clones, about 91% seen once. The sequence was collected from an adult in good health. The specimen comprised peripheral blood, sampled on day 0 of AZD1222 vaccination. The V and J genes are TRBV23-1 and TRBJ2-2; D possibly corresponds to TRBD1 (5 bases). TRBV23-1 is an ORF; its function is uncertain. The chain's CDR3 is CASSQNAGCTGELFF. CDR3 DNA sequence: TGCGCCAGCAGTCAAAACGCAGGGTGTACCGGGGAGCTGTTTTTT.